Listed below are T cell receptor beta chains from one sample, sequenced in a study of T cell responses to AZD1222 COVID-19 vaccine. TCRdb's table, derived via immunoSEQ multiplex PCR, lists solely in-frame clones and lacks some. The sample has 110,000 or so clones, roughly 90% seen once. The sample here was peripheral blood, taken on day 0 of AZD1222 vaccination. These receptors all stem from an adult in good health. The CDR3 runs from the conserved cysteine through the conserved F or W. Each record gives: clone size, D gene, CDR3 length, J gene, V gene, CDR3 protein, CDR3 DNA. D genes are given only for firm matches. Only some rows state a clone size, as once, few, many or a class for expanded clones.

abundance: NA; d_gene: TRBD1; len: 16; j_gene: TRBJ1-2; v_gene: TRBV28; CDR3aa: CASSLEGQGRTYGYTF; CDR3nt: TGTGCCAGCAGTCTAGAAGGACAGGGGAGAACCTATGGCTACACCTTC
abundance: NA; d_gene: TRBD2; len: 15; j_gene: TRBJ2-1; v_gene: TRBV7-9; CDR3aa: CASSSAGAGYNEQFF; CDR3nt: TGTGCCAGCAGCTCAGCGGGGGCCGGGTACAATGAGCAGTTCTTC
abundance: NA; d_gene: NA; len: 14; j_gene: TRBJ2-4; v_gene: TRBV19; CDR3aa: CASRLGASGDIQYF; CDR3nt: TGTGCCAGTAGGCTCGGAGCTAGTGGGGACATTCAGTACTTC
abundance: NA; d_gene: NA; len: 15; j_gene: TRBJ2-3; v_gene: TRBV2; CDR3aa: CASSAEDLGTDTQYF; CDR3nt: TGTGCCAGCAGTGCGGAGGATTTAGGCACAGATACGCAGTATTTT
abundance: NA; d_gene: NA; len: 15; j_gene: TRBJ2-1; v_gene: TRBV7-9; CDR3aa: CAAPSGDSSYNEQFF; CDR3nt: TGTGCCGCTCCCTCGGGCGACAGCTCCTACAATGAGCAGTTCTTC
abundance: once; d_gene: NA; len: 14; j_gene: TRBJ2-1; v_gene: TRBV7-2; CDR3aa: CASSQKPGGNEQFF; CDR3nt: TGTGCCAGCAGCCAAAAACCCGGGGGCAATGAGCAGTTCTTC
abundance: once; d_gene: TRBD1; len: 13; j_gene: TRBJ1-2; v_gene: TRBV11-1; CDR3aa: CASSAGQGLGYTF; CDR3nt: TGTGCCAGCAGCGCTGGACAGGGCCTCGGCTACACCTTC
abundance: NA; d_gene: TRBD1; len: 14; j_gene: TRBJ1-2; v_gene: TRBV11-2; CDR3aa: CASSASGTAKGYTF; CDR3nt: TGTGCCAGCAGCGCTTCCGGGACAGCCAAGGGCTACACCTTC
abundance: NA; d_gene: NA; len: 13; j_gene: TRBJ2-7; v_gene: TRBV6-1; CDR3aa: CASSPTGAYEQYF; CDR3nt: TGTGCCAGCAGTCCCACCGGCGCCTACGAGCAGTACTTC
abundance: NA; d_gene: NA; len: 15; j_gene: TRBJ2-5; v_gene: TRBV5-5; CDR3aa: CASSSIPPREETQYF; CDR3nt: TGTGCCAGCAGCAGTATCCCCCCCAGGGAAGAGACCCAGTACTTC
abundance: NA; d_gene: NA; len: 13; j_gene: TRBJ1-5; v_gene: TRBV11-2; CDR3aa: CASSLDYNQPQHF; CDR3nt: TGTGCCAGCAGCTTAGATTACAATCAGCCCCAGCATTTT
abundance: NA; d_gene: NA; len: 15; j_gene: TRBJ1-6; v_gene: TRBV11-1; CDR3aa: CASSLAPGKNSPLHF; CDR3nt: TGTGCCAGCAGCTTAGCGCCAGGGAAGAATTCACCCCTCCACTTT
abundance: NA; d_gene: NA; len: 15; j_gene: TRBJ1-2; v_gene: TRBV28; CDR3aa: CASSLDGARGYGYTF; CDR3nt: TGTGCCAGCAGTCTAGACGGAGCACGGGGCTATGGCTACACCTTC
abundance: NA; d_gene: NA; len: 13; j_gene: TRBJ1-5; v_gene: TRBV12-3/TRBV12-4; CDR3aa: CASSLRVGQPQHF; CDR3nt: TGTGCCAGCAGTTTAAGGGTTGGTCAGCCCCAGCATTTT
abundance: NA; d_gene: NA; len: 11; j_gene: TRBJ1-2; v_gene: TRBV12-3/TRBV12-4; CDR3aa: CATTPQHGYTF; CDR3nt: TGTGCCACCACACCGCAACATGGCTACACCTTC
abundance: NA; d_gene: NA; len: 13; j_gene: TRBJ2-1; v_gene: TRBV7-3; CDR3aa: CASSSDIYNEQFF; CDR3nt: TGTGCCAGCAGCTCGGACATCTACAATGAGCAGTTCTTC
abundance: NA; d_gene: TRBD1; len: 16; j_gene: TRBJ1-1; v_gene: TRBV11-2; CDR3aa: CASSPRQGFGDTEAFF; CDR3nt: TGTGCCAGCAGCCCCCGACAGGGTTTCGGTGACACTGAAGCTTTCTTT
abundance: NA; d_gene: TRBD1; len: 14; j_gene: TRBJ1-4; v_gene: TRBV9; CDR3aa: CASSPRTGVEKLFF; CDR3nt: TGTGCCAGCAGCCCAAGGACAGGGGTAGAAAAACTGTTTTTT
abundance: NA; d_gene: TRBD1; len: 13; j_gene: TRBJ1-1; v_gene: TRBV13; CDR3aa: CASTRQGWAEAFF; CDR3nt: TGTGCCAGCACCCGACAGGGTTGGGCTGAAGCTTTCTTT
abundance: NA; d_gene: NA; len: 15; j_gene: TRBJ2-3; v_gene: TRBV19; CDR3aa: CASSKGPGVTDTQYF; CDR3nt: TGTGCCAGTAGTAAGGGCCCGGGAGTCACAGATACGCAGTATTTT
abundance: NA; d_gene: TRBD1; len: 15; j_gene: TRBJ1-1; v_gene: TRBV5-6; CDR3aa: CASSPGQGKNTEAFF; CDR3nt: TGTGCCAGCAGCCCGGGACAGGGGAAGAACACTGAAGCTTTCTTT
abundance: NA; d_gene: TRBD2; len: 17; j_gene: TRBJ2-5; v_gene: TRBV27; CDR3aa: CASSFSGLAADQETQYF; CDR3nt: TGTGCCAGCAGTTTCTCCGGACTAGCGGCAGACCAAGAGACCCAGTACTTC
abundance: NA; d_gene: NA; len: 11; j_gene: TRBJ2-7; v_gene: TRBV20-1; CDR3aa: CSAPRDHEQYF; CDR3nt: TGCAGTGCTCCCCGGGACCACGAGCAGTACTTC
abundance: NA; d_gene: TRBD1; len: 17; j_gene: TRBJ1-1; v_gene: TRBV2; CDR3aa: CASSEWGQGATYTEAFF; CDR3nt: TGTGCCAGCAGTGAATGGGGACAGGGGGCGACCTACACTGAAGCTTTCTTT
abundance: NA; d_gene: NA; len: 14; j_gene: TRBJ1-1; v_gene: TRBV13; CDR3aa: CASSPGPLNTEAFF; CDR3nt: TGTGCCAGCAGCCCCGGCCCGCTGAACACTGAAGCTTTCTTT
abundance: NA; d_gene: NA; len: 14; j_gene: TRBJ1-6; v_gene: TRBV6-5; CDR3aa: CASSLLQGSSPLHF; CDR3nt: TGTGCCAGCAGCCTCCTTCAAGGGAGTTCACCCCTCCACTTT
abundance: NA; d_gene: NA; len: 12; j_gene: TRBJ1-2; v_gene: TRBV28; CDR3aa: CASSRTVYGYTF; CDR3nt: TGTGCCAGCAGCAGGACAGTTTATGGCTACACCTTC
abundance: NA; d_gene: TRBD1; len: 16; j_gene: TRBJ2-3; v_gene: TRBV19; CDR3aa: CASSMKGQGVTDTQYF; CDR3nt: TGTGCCAGTAGTATGAAGGGACAGGGGGTGACAGATACGCAGTATTTT
abundance: once; d_gene: NA; len: 14; j_gene: TRBJ1-5; v_gene: TRBV19; CDR3aa: CASSIDRPGQPQHF; CDR3nt: TGTGCCAGTAGTATCGACAGGCCTGGGCAGCCCCAGCATTTT
abundance: NA; d_gene: NA; len: 12; j_gene: TRBJ1-1; v_gene: TRBV5-6; CDR3aa: CASSFLITEAFF; CDR3nt: TGTGCCAGCAGCTTTTTGATCACTGAAGCTTTCTTT
abundance: NA; d_gene: NA; len: 14; j_gene: TRBJ2-3; v_gene: TRBV7-7; CDR3aa: CASSPGLSTDTQYF; CDR3nt: TGTGCCAGCAGCCCGGGACTTAGCACAGATACGCAGTATTTT
abundance: NA; d_gene: NA; len: 15; j_gene: TRBJ2-2; v_gene: TRBV4-3; CDR3aa: CASSQEMANTGELFF; CDR3nt: TGCGCCAGCAGCCAAGAGATGGCGAACACCGGGGAGCTGTTTTTT
abundance: NA; d_gene: NA; len: 14; j_gene: TRBJ1-1; v_gene: TRBV18; CDR3aa: CASSREGLRTEAFF; CDR3nt: TGTGCCAGCTCACGTGAAGGGTTGAGAACTGAAGCTTTCTTT
abundance: NA; d_gene: TRBD1; len: 15; j_gene: TRBJ2-1; v_gene: TRBV6-5; CDR3aa: CASTLGQGFYNEQFF; CDR3nt: TGTGCCAGCACCCTCGGACAGGGGTTCTACAATGAGCAGTTCTTC
abundance: NA; d_gene: NA; len: 15; j_gene: TRBJ2-5; v_gene: TRBV12-5; CDR3aa: CASGPRQGYQETQYF; CDR3nt: TGTGCTAGTGGTCCCCGCCAGGGGTACCAAGAGACCCAGTACTTC
abundance: NA; d_gene: NA; len: 14; j_gene: TRBJ1-4; v_gene: TRBV30; CDR3aa: CAWSGGGPKEKLFF; CDR3nt: TGTGCCTGGAGTGGTGGGGGGCCCAAGGAAAAACTGTTTTTT
abundance: NA; d_gene: NA; len: 14; j_gene: TRBJ1-3; v_gene: TRBV5-4; CDR3aa: CASSDQGSGNTIYF; CDR3nt: TGTGCCAGCAGCGACCAGGGCTCTGGAAACACCATATATTTT
abundance: NA; d_gene: TRBD2; len: 16; j_gene: TRBJ2-1; v_gene: TRBV2; CDR3aa: CASSEASGRTDNEQFF; CDR3nt: TGTGCCAGCAGTGAAGCGAGCGGGAGGACCGACAATGAGCAGTTCTTC
abundance: few; d_gene: NA; len: 15; j_gene: TRBJ1-2; v_gene: TRBV6-2/TRBV6-3; CDR3aa: CASSYYAGTDYGYTF; CDR3nt: TGTGCCAGCAGTTACTATGCAGGGACCGACTATGGCTACACCTTC
abundance: few; d_gene: NA; len: 16; j_gene: TRBJ1-1; v_gene: TRBV5-6; CDR3aa: CASSSVESWATTEAFF; CDR3nt: TGTGCCAGCAGCTCGGTCGAGAGTTGGGCGACCACTGAAGCTTTCTTT
abundance: NA; d_gene: NA; len: 16; j_gene: TRBJ1-3; v_gene: TRBV7-2; CDR3aa: CASSLAGPTSGNTIYF; CDR3nt: TGTGCCAGCAGCTTAGCCGGGCCAACCTCTGGAAACACCATATATTTT
abundance: NA; d_gene: NA; len: 12; j_gene: TRBJ2-3; v_gene: TRBV2; CDR3aa: CASRLPPHTQYF; CDR3nt: TGTGCCAGCAGGTTACCCCCCCATACGCAGTATTTT
abundance: NA; d_gene: NA; len: 16; j_gene: TRBJ1-4; v_gene: TRBV11-2; CDR3aa: CASSPTGFPGREKLFF; CDR3nt: TGTGCCAGCAGCCCCACAGGGTTTCCCGGGAGAGAAAAACTGTTTTTT
abundance: NA; d_gene: NA; len: 14; j_gene: TRBJ1-1; v_gene: TRBV10-2; CDR3aa: CASSGSGASRGAFF; CDR3nt: TGCGCCAGCAGTGGTTCAGGGGCTTCTAGGGGGGCTTTCTTT
abundance: NA; d_gene: TRBD2; len: 15; j_gene: TRBJ2-1; v_gene: TRBV7-2; CDR3aa: CASRRLAGGKNEQFF; CDR3nt: TGTGCCAGCAGAAGACTAGCGGGAGGTAAAAATGAGCAGTTCTTC
abundance: NA; d_gene: NA; len: 15; j_gene: TRBJ1-6; v_gene: TRBV27; CDR3aa: CASSLPRVYNSPLHF; CDR3nt: TGTGCCAGCAGTTTGCCCCGGGTCTATAATTCACCCCTCCACTTT
abundance: NA; d_gene: NA; len: 14; j_gene: TRBJ2-1; v_gene: TRBV9; CDR3aa: CASNPGWGNNEQFF; CDR3nt: TGTGCCAGCAACCCGGGGTGGGGTAACAATGAGCAGTTCTTC
abundance: NA; d_gene: NA; len: 13; j_gene: TRBJ2-2; v_gene: TRBV7-2; CDR3aa: CASSLANLGELFF; CDR3nt: TGTGCCAGCAGCTTAGCGAATCTCGGGGAGCTGTTTTTT
abundance: NA; d_gene: NA; len: 15; j_gene: TRBJ2-3; v_gene: TRBV5-3; CDR3aa: CARSFRGSCTDTQYF; CDR3nt: TGTGCCAGAAGCTTCCGGGGATCCTGCACAGATACGCAGTATTTT
abundance: NA; d_gene: NA; len: 16; j_gene: TRBJ2-4; v_gene: TRBV7-9; CDR3aa: CASSPPVILAKNIQYF; CDR3nt: TGTGCCAGCAGTCCCCCCGTGATCTTAGCCAAAAACATTCAGTACTTC
abundance: NA; d_gene: NA; len: 14; j_gene: TRBJ1-5; v_gene: TRBV19; CDR3aa: CPWERPFSNQPQHF; CDR3nt: TGTCCGTGGGAAAGGCCGTTTAGCAATCAGCCCCAGCATTTT
abundance: few; d_gene: NA; len: 17; j_gene: TRBJ2-2; v_gene: TRBV4-1; CDR3aa: CASSQVIGLSSGGELFF; CDR3nt: TGCGCCAGCAGCCAAGTTATTGGCCTGTCATCTGGGGGGGAGCTGTTTTTT
abundance: NA; d_gene: NA; len: 16; j_gene: TRBJ2-5; v_gene: TRBV7-8; CDR3aa: CASSLTEGGGRETQYF; CDR3nt: TGTGCCAGCAGCTTAACGGAAGGAGGGGGACGGGAGACCCAGTACTTC
abundance: NA; d_gene: NA; len: 13; j_gene: TRBJ2-5; v_gene: TRBV3-1/TRBV3-2; CDR3aa: CASSQVPASSQYF; CDR3nt: TGTGCCAGCAGCCAAGTCCCGGCGTCCAGCCAGTACTTC
abundance: once; d_gene: NA; len: 16; j_gene: TRBJ1-1; v_gene: TRBV5-1; CDR3aa: CASSLTSARVNTEAFF; CDR3nt: TGCGCCAGCAGCCTAACATCCGCTAGGGTGAACACTGAAGCTTTCTTT
abundance: once; d_gene: NA; len: 12; j_gene: TRBJ1-1; v_gene: TRBV19; CDR3aa: CASTTWDTEAFF; CDR3nt: TGTGCCAGTACCACATGGGACACTGAAGCTTTCTTT
abundance: NA; d_gene: NA; len: 14; j_gene: TRBJ1-2; v_gene: TRBV7-2; CDR3aa: CASSSGPFNYGYTF; CDR3nt: TGTGCCAGCAGCTCAGGCCCCTTTAACTATGGCTACACCTTC